A single sample is the source of the 31 T cell receptor beta chains below, sequenced in a study of blood T cell repertoires in COVID-19. TCRdb's table, derived via immunoSEQ multiplex PCR, lists solely in-frame clones and lacks some. Counted here are 150,000 to 250,000 clones, 87% occurring once; the ten biggest clones make up approximately 2.4%. The specimen sequenced was PBMCs or T cells enriched from blood (not recorded which). These receptors all stem from a woman aged 25 to 39 who had recovered from COVID-19.

The chain joins TRBV13 to TRBJ1-2, with unresolved D. Germline values: CDR1 PRHDT, CDR2 FYEKMQ (reference sequence). The CDR3 sequence is 11 residues long. The V and J ends lost 4 bases and 4 bases respectively, with 4 bases between them. As DNA, the CDR3 is TGTGCCAGCAGCTCGCGCTATGGCTACACCTTC. Encoded protein: CASSSRYGYTF. Together with reference TRBV13 and TRBJ1-2, the CDR3 gives the full variable domain: AAGVIQSPRHLIKEKRETATLKCYPIPRHDTVYWYQQGPGQDPQFLISFYEKMQSDKGSIPDRFSAQQFSDYHSELNMSSLELGDSALYFCASSSRYGYTFGSGTRLTVV.

V and J are TRBV5-1 and TRBJ2-1; 15 positions agree with TRBD2. With V trimmed by 4 bases and J by 7 bases, 9 bases remained unmatched. The CDR3 covers 17 residues. CDR1 and CDR2 from the germline V gene are SGHRS and YFSETQ. CDR3 in DNA: TGCGCCAGCAGCAAAGGACTAGCGGGAGGGCCGGATAATGAGCAGTTCTTC. This encodes CASSKGLAGGPDNEQFF.

The rearrangement links TRBV28 to TRBJ2-6; D not resolved. The CDR3 is 17 amino acids. V shed 5 bases and J shed 2 bases, with 16 bases lying between them. Germline-derived CDR1 and CDR2 are MDHEN and SYDVKM. CDR3 in amino acids: CASSPNENVAGANVLTF. For the CDR3, the DNA is TGTGCCAGCAGTCCAAACGAAAACGTAGCTGGGGCCAACGTCCTGACTTTC.

The chain couples TRBV30 to TRBJ1-4; D gene unclear. This CDR3 contains 13 residues. V lost 2 bases to trimming and J lost 5 bases, with 9 bases between them. From germline, CDR1 is GTSNPN and CDR2 SVGIG (reference sequence). The CDR3 reads CAWSSGLNEKLFF. The CDR3 bases are TGTGCCTGGAGTTCCGGTCTAAATGAAAAACTGTTTTTT.

The rearrangement joins TRBV12-3 or TRBV12-4 to TRBJ1-5; D is unresolved. V was pared by 3 bases and J by 8 bases, with 11 bases between. The CDR3 runs to 13 residues. CDR3 coding DNA: TGTGCCAGCAGTTTGAGCGTGTGGGAGCCCCAGCATTTT. It translates to CASSLSVWEPQHF.

The genes are TRBV7-6 and TRBJ1-3; D call uncertain. CDR1 is SGHVS, CDR2 FNYEAQ, per germline. The CDR3 is made up of 12 amino acids. Trimming shortened V by 5 bases and J by 4 bases, and 6 bases separated the two germline ends. The CDR3 reads CASSRTGNTIYF. The CDR3 nucleotides are TGTGCCAGCAGCCGAACAGGAAACACCATATATTTT.

This clone showed up just once. This chain joins TRBV6-5 and TRBJ1-4, with D maybe TRBD1 (5 bases). The CDR3 is 15 residues long. V was pared by 6 bases and J by 0 bases, with 11 bases between. Germline CDR1 and CDR2: MNHEY and SVGAGI. The CDR3, as DNA: TGTGCCAGCAGACCAGACAGAGCAACTAATGAAAAACTGTTTTTT. It codes for CASRPDRATNEKLFF.

The chain recombines TRBV9 with TRBJ2-5, with D possibly TRBD2 on 6 matching bases. The CDR3 has 15 residues. V was trimmed by 3 bases and J by 4 bases, leaving 16 bases between them. Germline-derived CDR1 and CDR2 are SGDLS and YYNGEE. The CDR3 nucleotides are TGTGCCAGCAGCGCCGTCATGGAGGGAGGAGAGACCCAGTACTTC. Protein sequence: CASSAVMEGGETQYF.

This chain links TRBV4-1 with TRBJ1-5, with 10 nucleotides matching TRBD1. J was trimmed by 3 bases and V by 6 bases; bases with no gene match: 5. CDR1 and CDR2 from the germline V gene are MGHRA and YSYEKL. The CDR3 consists of 15 residues. CDR3 in amino acids: CASRSGTGDNQPQHF. CDR3 bases: TGCGCCAGCAGGTCCGGGACAGGGGACAATCAGCCCCAGCATTTT.

This clone was seen only a few times. The V and J genes are TRBV7-3 and TRBJ2-1, with 8 bases lining up with TRBD2. This CDR3 is built from 15 residues. Germline V gives CDR1 SGHTA, CDR2 FQGTGA. Trimming cost V 1 base and J 3 bases; bases outside gene matches: 2. Here the CDR3 reads CASSLSAGGYNEQFF. CDR3 sequence (DNA): TGTGCCAGCAGCTTAAGTGCGGGGGGCTACAATGAGCAGTTCTTC. Looking up the rest from reference TRBV7-3 and TRBJ2-1 gives the full variable domain: GAGVSQTPSNKVTEKGKYVELRCDPISGHTALYWYRQSLGQGPEFLIYFQGTGAADDSGLPNDRFFAVRPEGSVSTLKIQRTERGDSAVYLCASSLSAGGYNEQFFGPGTRLTVL.

V and J are TRBV14 and TRBJ1-6, with TRBD1 matching over 7 bases. The J segment lost 7 bases and the V segment lost 3 bases, leaving 3 bases of the junction unmatched. This CDR3 comprises 14 residues. CDR1 is SGHDN, CDR2 FVKESK, per germline. The chain's CDR3 is CASSQGQKNSPLHF. Written as DNA, the CDR3 is TGTGCCAGCAGCCAGGGACAGAAAAATTCACCCCTCCACTTT.

The chain employs TRBV19 and TRBJ1-2; 8 bases align to TRBD1. After removal of 7 bases from V and 4 bases from J, the junction contained 5 bases not matched to a gene. The CDR3 runs to 13 residues. CDR1 and CDR2 (germline): LNHDA, SQIVND (reference sequence). The CDR3 DNA reads as TGTGCCAGTACCCCGGACAGGGTCTATGGCTACACCTTC. It codes for CASTPDRVYGYTF.

CDR3: CASRSTGGGYNEQFF. In nucleotides, the CDR3 is TGTGCCAGCAGATCCACAGGGGGCGGCTACAATGAGCAGTTCTTC. The chain carries TRBV7-9 and TRBJ2-1, with 9 nucleotides matching TRBD1. This CDR3 is 15 amino acids long. V gave up 6 bases and J gave up 3 bases; unmatched junction bases: 6. In germline, CDR1 is SEHNR, CDR2 FQNEAQ (reference sequence).

This clone came up once. The CDR3 coding sequence is TGTGCCAGCAGCCAGGGGACTAGCGGGGACTCCTACGAGCAGTACTTC. Translating gives CASSQGTSGDSYEQYF. The chain uses TRBV4-2 and TRBJ2-7, with TRBD2 matching over 13 bases. V shed 3 bases, J shed 0 bases, and the junction held 2 bases outside the gene matches. The CDR3 contains 16 residues. Germline lookup yields CDR1 LGHNA and CDR2 YNFKEQ.

The genes are TRBV4-1 and TRBJ2-2, with 12 bases identical to TRBD2. Germline CDR1 MGHRA, CDR2 YSYEKL. The length of the CDR3 is 18 residues. The V and J ends lost 0 bases and 6 bases, in that order; junction bases with no gene match: 8. The CDR3 region has the DNA TGCGCCAGCAGCCAAGATTGGACTAGCGGGGATGGAGCCGGGGAGCTGTTTTTT. Residues: CASSQDWTSGDGAGELFF.

This clone has only one observation. The V and J genes are TRBV7-9 and TRBJ2-6, with D possibly matching TRBD1 (6 bases). V gave up 5 bases and J gave up 1 base, with 9 bases separating them. Germline CDR1 reads SEHNR; CDR2 reads FQNEAQ (reference sequence). The CDR3 consists of 15 residues. Written as DNA, the CDR3 is TGTGCCAGCAGCCGTGGACAGTCTGGGGCCAACGTCCTGACTTTC. Translation gives CASSRGQSGANVLTF.

V usage is TRBV7-9 and J usage is TRBJ2-7, with D possibly being TRBD2 (5 bases). Germline lookup yields CDR1 SEHNR and CDR2 FQNEAQ (reference sequence). The CDR3 totals 16 residues. V dropped 5 bases and J dropped 9 bases, with 26 bases sitting between them. The DNA of the CDR3 is TGTGCCAGCAGCCCACAAACGAGGCTAGCCCGCTCCGTGCAGTACTTC. Its protein product is CASSPQTRLARSVQYF.

V usage is TRBV7-9 and J usage is TRBJ1-1; 12 positions agree with TRBD1. J was trimmed by 9 bases and V by 2 bases; bases with no gene match: 10. The CDR3 consists of 16 residues. In germline, CDR1 is SEHNR, CDR2 FQNEAQ (reference sequence). This CDR3 is CASSLYSGTGGLKAFF. DNA of the CDR3: TGTGCCAGCAGCTTATATTCCGGGACAGGGGGCTTGAAAGCTTTCTTT. Complete variable domain (other parts from reference TRBV7-9 and TRBJ1-1): DTGVSQNPRHKITKRGQNVTFRCDPISEHNRLYWYRQTLGQGPEFLTYFQNEAQLEKSRLLSDRFSAERPKGSFSTLEIQRTEQGDSAMYLCASSLYSGTGGLKAFFGQGTRLTVV.

This clone appeared a few times. This rearrangement joins TRBV7-9 to TRBJ1-5; no clear D gene. Germline values: CDR1 SEHNR, CDR2 FQNEAQ (reference sequence). V dropped 2 bases and J dropped 5 bases, with 10 bases sitting between them. The CDR3 consists of 14 residues. This CDR3 reads CASSLSGGDQPQHF. CDR3 sequence (DNA): TGTGCCAGCAGCTTATCCGGCGGGGATCAGCCCCAGCATTTT. Using reference TRBV7-9 and TRBJ1-5 for the parts outside the CDR3, the full variable domain is DTGVSQNPRHKITKRGQNVTFRCDPISEHNRLYWYRQTLGQGPEFLTYFQNEAQLEKSRLLSDRFSAERPKGSFSTLEIQRTEQGDSAMYLCASSLSGGDQPQHFGDGTRLSIL.

The chain links TRBV7-9 to TRBJ1-1; D call uncertain. CDR3 length: 19 amino acids. Trimming left V 5 bases short and J 0 bases short, with 25 bases between. Germline values: CDR1 SEHNR, CDR2 FQNEAQ (reference sequence). CDR3 in amino acids: CASSPTTRARGSMNTEAFF. CDR3 nucleotides: TGTGCCAGCAGCCCGACCACGCGGGCCCGGGGAAGTATGAACACTGAAGCTTTCTTT.

The chain has TRBV30 and TRBJ1-5, with D hard to call. Germline CDR1 GTSNPN, CDR2 SVGIG (reference sequence). The CDR3 spans 15 residues. Trimming cost V 2 bases and J 4 bases, with 15 bases left between them. CDR3 DNA sequence: TGTGCCTGGAGTAGCCATGGAGGGCCGAATCAGCCCCAGCATTTT. This codes for CAWSSHGGPNQPQHF. Looking up the rest from reference TRBV30 and TRBJ1-5 gives the full variable domain: SQTIHQWPATLVQPVGSPLSLECTVEGTSNPNLYWYRQAAGRGLQLLFYSVGIGQISSEVPQNLSASRPQDRQFILSSKKLLLSDSGFYLCAWSSHGGPNQPQHFGDGTRLSIL.

The chain joins TRBV5-6 to TRBJ1-6; no reliable D call. Per germline, CDR1 SGHDT and CDR2 YYEEEE. CDR3 length equals 15 residues. Trimming left V 2 bases short and J 3 bases short, with 9 bases between. CDR3 DNA sequence: TGTGCCAGCAGCTTAAACACGGGCTATAATTCACCCCTCCACTTT. It encodes CASSLNTGYNSPLHF.

As to this clone: Within the sample, other DNA sequences also encode this same CDR3. This chain joins TRBV18 and TRBJ2-3; D is unresolved. The V gene's germline CDR1 is KGHSH and CDR2 LQKENI. This CDR3 is 13 amino acids long. Trimming took off 3 bases at V and 0 bases at J, with 4 bases between the two ends. The DNA for the CDR3 is TGTGCCAGCTCACCTCCAAGCACAGATACGCAGTATTTT. Its translation is CASSPPSTDTQYF.

This chain uses TRBV7-9 with TRBJ1-5; D is unresolved. Trimming left V 2 bases short and J 6 bases short, with 14 bases between. This CDR3 region has 15 residues. Germline CDR1 and CDR2: SEHNR and FQNEAQ (reference sequence). The CDR3: CASSLSRDRGQPQHF. The CDR3 DNA follows: TGTGCCAGCAGCTTAAGCAGAGACCGGGGTCAGCCCCAGCATTTT.

The chain combines TRBV5-6 with TRBJ1-1; TRBD1 aligns across 7 bases. Losses at the gene ends were 0 bases for V and 2 bases for J; bases not matched to a gene: 4. The CDR3 spans 15 residues. CDR1 is SGHDT, CDR2 YYEEEE, per germline. In nucleotides, the CDR3 is TGTGCCAGCAGCTTGGTGGACAGGCCCAACACTGAAGCTTTCTTT. It specifies CASSLVDRPNTEAFF.

The chain links TRBV11-3 to TRBJ1-4; D is perhaps TRBD1 (5 bases). The CDR3 has 14 amino acids. The germline V gene has CDR1 SGHNT and CDR2 YENEEA. Trimming took off 5 bases at V and 5 bases at J, with 12 bases between the two ends. Written as DNA, the CDR3 is TGTGCCAGCAGCACGGGACTCTCCAATGAAAAACTGTTTTTT. Translating gives CASSTGLSNEKLFF.

This chain uses TRBV7-9 with TRBJ1-2; perhaps TRBD1 as D (5 bases). Germline values: CDR1 SEHNR, CDR2 FQNEAQ (reference sequence). V lost 2 bases to trimming and J lost 3 bases, with 16 bases between them. The CDR3 loop spans 16 amino acids. The CDR3 sequence is CASSLNPLGVDYGYTF. CDR3 DNA: TGTGCCAGCAGCTTAAATCCCCTAGGGGTGGACTATGGCTACACCTTC. Supplemented by reference TRBV7-9 and TRBJ1-2, the full variable domain reads DTGVSQNPRHKITKRGQNVTFRCDPISEHNRLYWYRQTLGQGPEFLTYFQNEAQLEKSRLLSDRFSAERPKGSFSTLEIQRTEQGDSAMYLCASSLNPLGVDYGYTFGSGTRLTVV.

The J gene is TRBJ1-2, the V gene TRBV4-1; TRBD1 is a possible D gene (5 bases). V gave up 0 bases and J gave up 5 bases, with 19 bases separating them. Germline CDR1 is MGHRA and CDR2 is YSYEKL. CDR3 length equals 17 residues. The CDR3: CASSQDRAGLNVYGYTF. The DNA for the CDR3 is TGCGCCAGCAGCCAAGATCGGGCAGGGCTGAATGTTTATGGCTACACCTTC.

CDR3 region: CASSTGQAWTEAFF. CDR3 nucleotides: TGTGCCAGCAGCACGGGACAGGCGTGGACTGAAGCTTTCTTT. The chain combines TRBV5-4 with TRBJ1-1; 8 bases are a match to TRBD1. CDR1 is SGHNT, CDR2 YYREEE, per germline (reference sequence). This CDR3 is built from 14 residues. Trimming at V came to 4 bases and at J to 5 bases, leaving 7 bases not matched to a gene.

The chain is built from TRBV15 and TRBJ2-5; 7 nucleotides line up with TRBD2. With V trimmed by 1 base and J by 1 base, 3 bases remained unmatched. Looked up from germline, CDR1 is LNHNV and CDR2 is YYDKDF (reference sequence). The CDR3 runs to 15 residues. CDR3 sequence (DNA): TGTGCCACCAGCAGAGCGGGGACTACCCAAGAGACCCAGTACTTC. This codes for CATSRAGTTQETQYF.

This clone was recorded many times. J is TRBJ2-7 and V is TRBV9, with D perhaps matching TRBD1 (5 bases). Trimming cost V 4 bases and J 0 bases, with 11 bases left between them. The CDR3 runs 14 residues. CDR1 SGDLS and CDR2 YYNGEE come from the germline V gene. The CDR3 bases are TGTGCCAGCAGCCAGACAGTGTCCTCCTACGAGCAGTACTTC. This translates into CASSQTVSSYEQYF. Full variable domain (missing parts from reference TRBV9 and TRBJ2-7): DSGVTQTPKHLITATGQRVTLRCSPRSGDLSVYWYQQSLDQGLQFLIQYYNGEERAKGNILERFSAQQFPDLHSELNLSSLELGDSALYFCASSQTVSSYEQYFGPGTRLTVT.